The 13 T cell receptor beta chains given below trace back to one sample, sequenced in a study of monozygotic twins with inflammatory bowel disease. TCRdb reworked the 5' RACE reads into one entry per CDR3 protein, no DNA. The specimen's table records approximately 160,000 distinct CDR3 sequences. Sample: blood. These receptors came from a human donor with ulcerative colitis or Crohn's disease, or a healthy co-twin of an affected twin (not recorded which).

CDR3 residues: CASSQRQGRNQPQHF. The gene calls are TRBV3-1 and TRBJ1-5; lacking DNA, the TRBD1 call made by TCRdb goes unchecked. Germline V CDR1 and CDR2: LGHDT, YNNKEL (reference sequence). The CDR3 has 15 residues.

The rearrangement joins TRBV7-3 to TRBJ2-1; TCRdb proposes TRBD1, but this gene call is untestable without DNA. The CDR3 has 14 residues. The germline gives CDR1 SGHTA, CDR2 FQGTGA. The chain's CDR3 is CASSRTGPYNEQFF.

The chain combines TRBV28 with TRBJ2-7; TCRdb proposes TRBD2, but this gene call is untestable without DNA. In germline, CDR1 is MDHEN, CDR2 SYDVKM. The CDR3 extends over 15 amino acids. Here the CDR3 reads CASSPRTSGGYEQYF. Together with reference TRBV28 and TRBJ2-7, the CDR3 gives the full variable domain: DVKVTQSSRYLVKRTGEKVFLECVQDMDHENMFWYRQDPGLGLRLIYFSYDVKMKEKGDIPEGYSVSREKKERFSLILESASTNQTSMYLCASSPRTSGGYEQYFGPGTRLTVT.

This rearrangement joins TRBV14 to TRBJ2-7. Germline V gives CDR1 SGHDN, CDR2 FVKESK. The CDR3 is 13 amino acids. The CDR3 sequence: CASSQVRTYEQYF.

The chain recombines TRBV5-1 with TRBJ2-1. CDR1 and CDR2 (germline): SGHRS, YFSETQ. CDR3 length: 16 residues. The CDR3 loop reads CASSLEGLQVYNEQFF.

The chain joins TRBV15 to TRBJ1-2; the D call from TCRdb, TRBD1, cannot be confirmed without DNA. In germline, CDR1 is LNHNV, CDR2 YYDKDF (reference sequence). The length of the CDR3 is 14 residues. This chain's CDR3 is CATSREGTDYGYTF.

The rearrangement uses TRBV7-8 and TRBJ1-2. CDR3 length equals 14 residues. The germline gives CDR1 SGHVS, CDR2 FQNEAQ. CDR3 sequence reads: CASSPTTDNYGYTF.

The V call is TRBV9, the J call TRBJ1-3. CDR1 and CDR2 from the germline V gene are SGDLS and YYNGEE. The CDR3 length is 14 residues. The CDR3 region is CASSGGNSGNTIYF. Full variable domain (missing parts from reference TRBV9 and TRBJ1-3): DSGVTQTPKHLITATGQRVTLRCSPRSGDLSVYWYQQSLDQGLQFLIQYYNGEERAKGNILERFSAQQFPDLHSELNLSSLELGDSALYFCASSGGNSGNTIYFGEGSWLTVV.

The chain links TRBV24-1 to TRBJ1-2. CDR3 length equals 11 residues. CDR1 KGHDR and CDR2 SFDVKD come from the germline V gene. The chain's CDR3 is CATSDYYGYTF.

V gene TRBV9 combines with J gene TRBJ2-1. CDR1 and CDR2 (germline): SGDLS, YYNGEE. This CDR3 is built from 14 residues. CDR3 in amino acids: CASSVMGSYNEQFF.

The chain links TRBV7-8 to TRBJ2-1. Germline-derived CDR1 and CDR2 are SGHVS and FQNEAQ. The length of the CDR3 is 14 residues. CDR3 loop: CASSSTSTYNEQFF.

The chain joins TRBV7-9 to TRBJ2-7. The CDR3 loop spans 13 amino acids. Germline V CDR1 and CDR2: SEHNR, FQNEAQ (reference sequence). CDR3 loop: CASSPKWSYEQYF.

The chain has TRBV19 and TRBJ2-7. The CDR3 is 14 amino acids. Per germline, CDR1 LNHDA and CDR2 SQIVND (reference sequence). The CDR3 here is CASSASGGVYEQYF.